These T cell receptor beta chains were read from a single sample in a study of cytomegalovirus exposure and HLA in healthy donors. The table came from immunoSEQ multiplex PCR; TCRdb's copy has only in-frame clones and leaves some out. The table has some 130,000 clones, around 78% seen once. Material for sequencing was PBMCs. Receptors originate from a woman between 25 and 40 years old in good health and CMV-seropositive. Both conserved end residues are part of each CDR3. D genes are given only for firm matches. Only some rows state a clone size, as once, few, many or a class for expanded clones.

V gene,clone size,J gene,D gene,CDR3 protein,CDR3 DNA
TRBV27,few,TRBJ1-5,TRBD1,CASSSGQGNQPQHF,TGTGCCAGCAGTTCGGGACAGGGCAATCAGCCCCAGCATTTT
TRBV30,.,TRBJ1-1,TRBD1,CAWRDTGAPNTEAFF,TGTGCCTGGAGAGATACAGGGGCTCCGAACACTGAAGCTTTCTTT
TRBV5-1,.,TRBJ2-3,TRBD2,CASSPRGRGTTDTQYF,TGCGCCAGCAGCCCCCGCGGGCGGGGGACCACAGATACGCAGTATTTT
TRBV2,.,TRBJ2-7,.,CASSPGPEQYF,TGTGCCAGCAGTCCAGGGCCCGAGCAGTACTTC
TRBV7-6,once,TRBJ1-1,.,CASSRESGVGAFF,TGTGCCAGCAGCCGAGAGTCAGGGGTTGGGGCTTTCTTT
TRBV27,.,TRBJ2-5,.,CASSFNVGLRETQYF,TGTGCCAGCAGTTTTAATGTCGGACTTAGGGAGACCCAGTACTTC
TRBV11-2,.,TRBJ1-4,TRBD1,CASRIRQGADEKLFF,TGTGCCAGCAGAATTAGACAGGGGGCAGATGAAAAACTGTTTTTT
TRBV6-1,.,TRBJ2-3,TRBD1,CASSGPGQGEDTQYF,TGTGCCAGCAGTGGGCCAGGACAGGGCGAAGATACGCAGTATTTT
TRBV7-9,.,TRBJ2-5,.,CASSTLLPQGETQYF,TGTGCCAGCAGCACTCTACTCCCACAGGGAGAGACCCAGTACTTC
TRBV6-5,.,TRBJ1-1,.,CASSYSVRNTEAFF,TGTGCCAGCAGTTACTCCGTTCGGAACACTGAAGCTTTCTTT
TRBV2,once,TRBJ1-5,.,CASSPPGRRANQPQHF,TGTGCCAGCAGCCCTCCGGGGAGGCGAGCGAATCAGCCCCAGCATTTT
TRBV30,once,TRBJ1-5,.,CAWSGGLTNQPQHF,TGTGCCTGGAGTGGGGGCCTCACGAATCAGCCCCAGCATTTT
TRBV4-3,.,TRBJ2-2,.,CASSQDRVAGELFF,TGCGCCAGCAGCCAAGACAGGGTGGCCGGGGAGCTGTTTTTT
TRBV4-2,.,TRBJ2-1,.,CASSLSKNNEQFF,TGTGCCAGCAGCCTCAGTAAGAACAATGAGCAGTTCTTC
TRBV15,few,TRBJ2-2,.,CATSISGRNTGELFF,TGTGCCACCAGCATTTCCGGGAGGAACACCGGGGAGCTGTTTTTT
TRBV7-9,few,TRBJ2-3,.,CSSSPSQDTQYF,TGTTCCAGCAGCCCCTCCCAGGATACGCAGTATTTT
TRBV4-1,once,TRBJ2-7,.,CASSTTVVTIYEQYF,TGCGCCAGCAGCACCACAGTCGTAACAATCTACGAGCAGTACTTC
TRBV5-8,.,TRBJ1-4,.,CASSRDSTNEKLFF,TGTGCCAGCAGCCGGGACTCAACTAATGAAAAACTGTTTTTT
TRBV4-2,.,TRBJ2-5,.,CASSVQRSGETQYF,TGTGCCAGCAGCGTCCAACGTTCGGGAGAGACCCAGTACTTC
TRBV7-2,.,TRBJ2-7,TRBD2,CASSFETSVWGQYF,TGTGCCAGCAGCTTCGAGACTAGCGTGTGGGGCCAGTACTTC
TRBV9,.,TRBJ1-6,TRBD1,CASSPQPGTGSNSPLHF,TGTGCCAGCAGCCCCCAACCCGGGACAGGGTCCAATTCACCCCTCCACTTT
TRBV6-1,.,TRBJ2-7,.,CASSELGQVTYEQYF,TGTGCCAGCAGTGAATTGGGTCAGGTAACCTACGAGCAGTACTTC
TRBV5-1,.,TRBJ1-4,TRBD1,CASSLAGTGAEKLFF,TGCGCCAGCAGCTTGGCCGGGACAGGGGCTGAAAAACTGTTTTTT
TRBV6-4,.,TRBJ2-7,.,CASLDDRNQGGEQYF,TGTGCCAGCCTAGACGACCGGAACCAGGGCGGCGAGCAGTACTTC
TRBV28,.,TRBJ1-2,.,CASCEGMIGVGYTF,TGTGCCAGCTGCGAGGGAATGATAGGAGTAGGCTACACCTTC
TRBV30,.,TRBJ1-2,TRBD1,CAWSLDRANYGYTF,TGTGCCTGGAGCCTAGACAGGGCCAACTATGGCTACACCTTC
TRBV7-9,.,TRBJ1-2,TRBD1,CASTSGDRRAYGYTF,TGTGCCAGCACCTCCGGGGACAGGCGGGCCTATGGCTACACCTTC
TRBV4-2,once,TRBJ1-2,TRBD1,CASSQEGRGQNYGYTF,TGTGCCAGCAGCCAAGAGGGCAGGGGGCAGAACTATGGCTACACCTTC
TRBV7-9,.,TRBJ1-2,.,CASSLRQDNGYTF,TGTGCCAGCAGCTTACGACAGGACAATGGCTACACCTTC
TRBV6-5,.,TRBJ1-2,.,CASSRRQEYGYTF,TGTGCCAGCAGTCGTCGACAGGAGTATGGCTACACCTTC
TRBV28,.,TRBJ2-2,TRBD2,CASSAGGPTGELFF,TGTGCCAGCAGCGCGGGGGGACCCACCGGGGAGCTGTTTTTT
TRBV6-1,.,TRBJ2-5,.,CASSEMGSETQYF,TGTGCCAGCAGTGAAATGGGCAGTGAGACCCAGTACTTC
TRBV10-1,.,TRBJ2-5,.,CASRRGIEYLETQYF,TGCGCCAGCAGAAGGGGAATTGAATATTTGGAGACCCAGTACTTC
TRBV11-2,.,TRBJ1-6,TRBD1,CASSLETGGNSPLHF,TGTGCCAGCAGCTTAGAAACAGGGGGCAATTCACCCCTCCACTTT
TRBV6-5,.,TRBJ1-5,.,CASRRDRISNQPQHF,TGTGCCAGCAGGCGGGACCGGATTAGCAATCAGCCCCAGCATTTT
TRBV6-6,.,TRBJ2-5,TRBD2,CASNPAGGQETQYF,TGTGCCAGCAACCCAGCGGGGGGGCAAGAGACCCAGTACTTC
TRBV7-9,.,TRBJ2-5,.,CASSSYQGRQETQYF,TGTGCCAGCAGCTCCTATCAGGGGAGACAAGAGACCCAGTACTTC
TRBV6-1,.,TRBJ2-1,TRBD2,CASSPKGLADNEQFF,TGTGCCAGCAGTCCCAAGGGACTAGCGGACAATGAGCAGTTCTTC
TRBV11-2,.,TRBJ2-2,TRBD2,CASSSPGLAGAGELFF,TGTGCCAGCAGCTCCCCCGGACTAGCGGGTGCCGGGGAGCTGTTTTTT
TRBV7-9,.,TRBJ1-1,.,CASSLGEGKSAFF,TGTGCCAGCAGCTTAGGTGAGGGAAAGTCAGCTTTCTTT